One T cell receptor beta chain is described in this entry. The entry originates in a study of blood T cell repertoires in COVID-19. Study as a whole: PBMCs, B-cell-depleted T cells, or T cells were the source of the cDNA or gDNA that made up the material.

Per the study methods: Reference gene primer amplification gave estimated nucleated cell counts. Assay: immunoSEQ multiplex PCR; the TCRdb copy retains only in-frame clones and omits some. V and J calls and clone size are those listed in that table; D and trimming were worked out from the DNA. The sample shows about 190,000 clones, approximately 82% of them seen only once. Participants were aged 18 to 89 years, lived in roughly 23 US areas, and enrolled virtually. The length of the CDR3 is 15 residues. Germline-derived CDR1 and CDR2 are LGHNA and YNFKEQ. Trimming took off 4 bases at V and 8 bases at J, with 15 bases between the two ends.

The sequencing sample was made of PBMCs or T cells enriched from blood (not recorded which). The TCR comes from a woman aged 55-70 years with acute COVID-19. The chain uses TRBV4-2 and TRBJ1-6, with D tentatively TRBD1 (5 bases). The DNA of the CDR3 is TGTGCCAGCAGCCCGCCCGGGGGTCCCGATTCACCCCTCCACTTT. Protein: CASSPPGGPDSPLHF.